This is a list of T cell receptor beta chains from one sample in a study of neurological immune-mediated disorders. Each CDR3 protein gets one entry after TCRdb re-called the 5' RACE reads with MiXCR. In the table there are around 48,000 distinct CDR3 sequences, 10% of which are singletons. What was sequenced was PBMCs. Receptors originate from a woman in her thirties or forties with HTLV-1-associated myelopathy (HAM/TSP). CDR3s include the opening cysteine and the closing phenylalanine or tryptophan. A D gene is named only where the DNA matches it firmly. Only some rows state a clone size, as once, few, many or a class for expanded clones.

>TRBV7-9|TRBJ1-3|-|many
TGTGCCAGCAGCCAGGGGCACCCACGGTCCTCTGGAAACACCATATATTTT
CASSQGHPRSSGNTIYF
>TRBV2|TRBJ2-3|-|many
TGTGCCAGCAGTGGTGGGCCGAGAACTAGCACAGATACGCAGTATTTT
CASSGGPRTSTDTQYF
>TRBV6-2/TRBV6-3|TRBJ2-5|-|many
TGTGCCAGCAGTACCCGCCCAGGGACCCAGTACTTC
CASSTRPGTQYF
>TRBV11-2|TRBJ2-3|TRBD2|many
TGTGCCAGCAGCTTAAATAGCGGGGGGGCCCCAGATACGCAGTATTTT
CASSLNSGGAPDTQYF
>TRBV20-1|TRBJ2-1|-|many
TGCAGTGCTGTCGGGGAACGCACCTACAATGAGCAGTTCTTC
CSAVGERTYNEQFF
>TRBV20-1|TRBJ2-5|TRBD1|-
TGCAGTGCTAGAACGACAGGGGATATAGCAGAGACCCAGTACTTC
CSARTTGDIAETQYF
>TRBV3-1|TRBJ1-6|-|many
TGTGCCAGCAGCCCCCGGCCTGGAGATTCACCCCTCCACTTT
CASSPRPGDSPLHF
>TRBV7-9|TRBJ1-4|-|many
TGTGCCAGCAGCTTTTCGTTGCCGGGGGAAAAACTGTTTTTT
CASSFSLPGEKLFF
>TRBV6-1|TRBJ2-1|TRBD1|many
TGTGCCAGCAGTGCGCGGTTGACAGGGGGTTACAATGAGCAGTTCTTC
CASSARLTGGYNEQFF
>TRBV7-8|TRBJ1-1|-|many
TGTGCCAGCAGCTTAGAAGGATACCCAGGGATGAACACTGAAGCTTTCTTT
CASSLEGYPGMNTEAFF
>TRBV6-5|TRBJ1-6|-|many
TGTGCCAGCAGTTACTCCGCAGGGTCTGGGTCACCCCTCCACTTT
CASSYSAGSGSPLHF
>TRBV7-9|TRBJ2-7|-|many
TGTGCCAGCAGCAATTGGGGCTACGAGCAGTACTTC
CASSNWGYEQYF
>TRBV12-3/TRBV12-4|TRBJ1-2|-|many
TGTGCCAGCAGTTTAGGGGTCAGCGAGGCCTATGGCTACACCTTC
CASSLGVSEAYGYTF
>TRBV5-5|TRBJ2-7|-|many
TGTGCCAGCAGCTTGGTGGGGACACTCAGCTACGAGCAGTACTTC
CASSLVGTLSYEQYF
>TRBV6-2/TRBV6-3|TRBJ2-1|-|many
TGTGCCAGCAGTTACTTGAGGGGACTCAATGAGCAGTTCTTC
CASSYLRGLNEQFF
>TRBV7-2|TRBJ2-2|-|-
TGTGCCAGCAGCTTACAGAGATGGTCCGGGGAGCTGTTTTTT
CASSLQRWSGELFF
>TRBV29-1|TRBJ1-1|-|many
TGCAGCGTTGGTACAGGTGGCACTGAAGCTTTCTTT
CSVGTGGTEAFF
>TRBV5-1|TRBJ1-5|TRBD1|many
TGCGCCAGCAGCCCGACCGGGACAGGGAGGGATCAGCCCCAGCATTTT
CASSPTGTGRDQPQHF
>TRBV7-8|TRBJ1-6|TRBD1|many
TGTGCCAGCAGCTCGAGGGGACAGGGGGGGTATAATTCACCCCTCCACTTT
CASSSRGQGGYNSPLHF
>TRBV11-1|TRBJ2-1|TRBD2|-
TGTGCCAGCAGCCGATGGACTAGCTCTTACAATGAGCAGTTCTTC
CASSRWTSSYNEQFF
>TRBV20-1|TRBJ2-1|TRBD2|many
TGCAGTGCTAGCGGGAGGGGGGGACTAGCGACGTATCGCAATGAGCAGTTCTTC
CSASGRGGLATYRNEQFF
>TRBV12-3/TRBV12-4|TRBJ2-1|TRBD2|many
TGTGCCAGCAGACCCCATAGCGGGGGGGCCTACAATGAGCAGTTCTTC
CASRPHSGGAYNEQFF
>TRBV10-3|TRBJ2-3|-|many
TGTGCCATCAGTGAGTCGAAGGTGGGAGATACGCAGTATTTT
CAISESKVGDTQYF
>TRBV5-8|TRBJ1-1|-|many
TGTGCCAGCAGCGGGCGGCCAAGGAACACTGAAGCTTTCTTT
CASSGRPRNTEAFF
>TRBV2|TRBJ2-1|-|-
TGTGCCAGCAGTTCTTCCACCCCACTTTTAAATGAGCAGTTCTTC
CASSSSTPLLNEQFF
>TRBV20-1|TRBJ1-4|-|many
TGCAGTGCTAGAGATTCGACAGGAAATGAAAAACTGTTTTTT
CSARDSTGNEKLFF
>TRBV5-1|TRBJ2-3|TRBD2|many
TGCGCCAGCAGCTTAGCTGGCGGGGGGGCCGGAGATACGCAGTATTTT
CASSLAGGGAGDTQYF
>TRBV5-1|TRBJ1-3|-|many
TGCGCCAGCAGCCGGGATGAGGGGCGGAACACCATATATTTT
CASSRDEGRNTIYF
>TRBV7-2|TRBJ2-1|-|-
TGTGCCAGCAGCCCTTCAAGGGGCGGTGAGCAGTTCTTC
CASSPSRGGEQFF
>TRBV4-3|TRBJ1-3|TRBD1|many
TGCGCCAGCAGCCAGGAAGGGACGCCGGGACAGGGGGGAAACACCATATATTTT
CASSQEGTPGQGGNTIYF
>TRBV5-6|TRBJ2-4|TRBD2|many
TGTGCCAGCAGCCCGGGACTAACGGGAAACATTCAGTACTTC
CASSPGLTGNIQYF
>TRBV5-1|TRBJ2-3|TRBD2|many
TGCGCCAGCAGCTTGGTGGTAGCGGGGGATAGTACGCAGTATTTT
CASSLVVAGDSTQYF
>TRBV25-1|TRBJ1-1|-|-
TGTGCCAGCAGGGGAAGTATCACTGAAGCTTTCTTT
CASRGSITEAFF
>TRBV2|TRBJ2-3|TRBD2|many
TGTGCCAGCAGTGAATTGGGCGGGAGGACAGATACGCAGTATTTT
CASSELGGRTDTQYF
>TRBV27|TRBJ2-3|-|many
TGTGCCAGCAGTTGGCAGGGATACACAGATACGCAGTATTTT
CASSWQGYTDTQYF
>TRBV7-8|TRBJ2-7|-|many
TGTGCCAGCAGCTTAGATGGGGGGTCGGAGATCTACGAGCAGTACTTC
CASSLDGGSEIYEQYF
>TRBV6-5|TRBJ2-2|TRBD1|many
TGTGCCAGCAGTTACGACTCCCTCGACAGGGGTCCCTCCGGGGAGCTGTTTTTT
CASSYDSLDRGPSGELFF
>TRBV4-2|TRBJ1-1|-|-
TGTGCCAGCAGCCAAGTAATAAGGGGGAACACTGAAGCTTTCTTT
CASSQVIRGNTEAFF
>TRBV6-1|TRBJ1-1|TRBD1|-
TGTGCCAGCACCCCCATGGGACAGGTCACTGAAGCTTTCTTT
CASTPMGQVTEAFF
>TRBV24-1|TRBJ2-7|TRBD1|many
TGTGCCACCAGTGATACCGGGACAGGGGATTCCTACGAGCAGTACTTC
CATSDTGTGDSYEQYF
>TRBV29-1|TRBJ1-2|-|many
TGCAGCGTTGAGAAGACGGGAAGTGCTAACTATGGCTACACCTTC
CSVEKTGSANYGYTF
>TRBV27|TRBJ2-4|-|many
TGTGCCAGCACCGAAAGGGGAGCCAAAAACATTCAGTACTTC
CASTERGAKNIQYF
>TRBV6-6|TRBJ1-1|-|many
TGTGCCAGCAGTTACAACCCCCGGGGAAACACTGAAGCTTTCTTT
CASSYNPRGNTEAFF
>TRBV10-2|TRBJ2-1|-|many
TGCGCCAGCAGTGAGCGACAGAGGGATCCACAGTTCTTC
CASSERQRDPQFF
>TRBV5-1|TRBJ2-7|TRBD2|few
TGCGCCAGCAGCTTGCCTAGCGGGGGGTCCAACGAGCAGTACTTC
CASSLPSGGSNEQYF
>TRBV10-3|TRBJ2-5|TRBD2|many
TGTGCCATCAGGGGCAGCGGGGGAGTACGAGAGACCCAGTACTTC
CAIRGSGGVRETQYF
>TRBV7-8|TRBJ1-1|-|many
TGTGCCAGCAGCCTAAGATGGAGGGAGAACACTGAAGCTTTCTTT
CASSLRWRENTEAFF
>TRBV9|TRBJ1-3|-|many
TGTGCCAGCAGCGTAGACGGGTGGGTGGGAAACACCATATATTTT
CASSVDGWVGNTIYF
>TRBV6-6|TRBJ1-4|TRBD1|-
TGTGCCAGCAGAAAACTTCAGACCGCCGGGACAGGGAGCGAAAAACTGTTTTTT
CASRKLQTAGTGSEKLFF
>TRBV12-3/TRBV12-4|TRBJ1-1|-|many
TGTGCCAGCAGTTTATTACGGGCGCCGAACACTGAAGCTTTCTTT
CASSLLRAPNTEAFF
>TRBV9|TRBJ1-2|TRBD1|many
TGTGCCAGCAGCGCGGGACAGGGAAACGTCAATGGCTACACCTTC
CASSAGQGNVNGYTF
>TRBV12-3/TRBV12-4|TRBJ2-2|TRBD1|many
TGTGCCAGCAGTCCTAATGCACAGGGGACCGGGGAGCTGTTTTTT
CASSPNAQGTGELFF
>TRBV4-1|TRBJ1-5|-|many
TGCGCCAGCAGCCCGGGGGTGGGGTATAGCAATCAGCCCCAGCATTTT
CASSPGVGYSNQPQHF
>TRBV11-1|TRBJ2-3|TRBD1|many
TGTGCCAGCAGCAATACCGGGACAGGGGTCACAGATACGCAGTATTTT
CASSNTGTGVTDTQYF
>TRBV11-3|TRBJ2-3|TRBD2|-
TGTGCCAGCAGCCCAATGCAGCGGGGAACGCAGTATTTT
CASSPMQRGTQYF